This is a list of T cell receptor beta chains from one sample in a study of low-dose radiotherapy and immunotherapy resistance in tumors. TCRdb itself ran the reads through MiXCR, one entry per CDR3 protein. This sample has over 55,000 distinct CDR3 sequences, with roughly 30% found just once. The sequencing here drew on PBMCs, taken before treatment. Receptor source: a female donor with ovarian cancer. CDR3s include the opening cysteine and the closing phenylalanine or tryptophan. A D gene is named only where the DNA matches it firmly. Clone size, where shown, is once, few, many, or a class for clones that have expanded.

size,V,D,J,CDR3,DNA
few,TRBV6-2/TRBV6-3,NA,TRBJ2-3,CASSYSLEPTEFDTDTQYF,TGTGCCAGCAGTTACTCGCTAGAACCTACAGAATTTGACACAGATACGCAGTATTTT
many,TRBV4-3,NA,TRBJ1-1,CASSLSLMNTEAFF,TGCGCCAGCAGCCTCAGCCTCATGAACACTGAAGCTTTCTTT
NA,TRBV19,NA,TRBJ2-2,CASSIVRILNTGELFF,TGTGCCAGTAGTATAGTTCGGATCCTGAACACCGGGGAGCTGTTTTTT
NA,TRBV7-2,TRBD2,TRBJ2-7,CASSRTAGGTYEQYF,TGTGCCAGCAGCCGTACGGCGGGGGGGACCTACGAGCAGTACTTC
NA,TRBV28,NA,TRBJ1-4,CASNPSSMANEKLFF,TGTGCCAGCAACCCTTCGAGTATGGCGAATGAAAAACTGTTTTTT
many,TRBV28,NA,TRBJ1-2,CASSLGSHYTF,TGTGCCAGCAGTTTAGGCAGTCACTACACCTTC
many,TRBV5-1,NA,TRBJ1-1,CASSFLDKTEAFF,TGCGCCAGCAGCTTCTTGGATAAGACTGAAGCTTTCTTT
many,TRBV2,TRBD1,TRBJ2-2,CASSDTRQGRDTGELFF,TGTGCCAGCAGTGATACCCGACAGGGCCGCGACACCGGGGAGCTGTTTTTT
NA,TRBV5-4,NA,TRBJ2-2,CASSFGGISGELFF,TGTGCCAGCAGCTTCGGAGGGATCTCCGGGGAGCTGTTTTTT
NA,TRBV2,NA,TRBJ1-4,CATWGGTTNEKLFF,TGTGCGACCTGGGGAGGAACAACTAATGAAAAACTGTTTTTT
many,TRBV6-8,TRBD1,TRBJ2-2,CASSLVGQSTGELFF,TGTGCCAGCAGCCTCGTGGGACAGAGCACCGGGGAGCTGTTTTTT
many,TRBV6-2/TRBV6-3,TRBD1,TRBJ1-5,CASRSTPGQGYSNQPQHF,TGTGCCAGCAGATCGACGCCGGGACAGGGATATAGCAATCAGCCCCAGCATTTT
many,TRBV5-1,TRBD1,TRBJ2-7,CASSWTGTGEQYF,TGCGCCAGCAGCTGGACAGGCACAGGCGAGCAGTACTTC
NA,TRBV3-1,TRBD2,TRBJ2-3,CSSKSGGMDTQYF,TGTTCCAGCAAAAGCGGGGGTATGGATACTCAGTATTTT
many,TRBV7-9,NA,TRBJ1-6,CASSNLPNSPLHF,TGTGCCAGCAGCAACTTACCAAATTCACCCCTCCACTTT
many,TRBV7-2,TRBD2,TRBJ2-7,CASSLGGTSGLKRAYEQYF,TGTGCCAGCAGCTTAGGGGGGACTAGCGGGTTAAAGAGGGCCTACGAGCAGTACTTC
NA,TRBV6-8,NA,TRBJ1-5,CASSDAPNQPQHF,TGTGCCAGCAGTGACGCCCCTAATCAGCCCCAGCATTTT
few,TRBV7-8,TRBD2,TRBJ2-5,CASSTSASTSGQETQYF,TGTGCCAGCAGCACTTCCGCGTCGACTAGCGGCCAAGAGACCCAGTACTTC
NA,TRBV5-1,TRBD2,TRBJ2-7,CASSQGTSGSYEQYF,TGCGCCAGCAGCCAAGGGACTAGCGGCTCCTACGAGCAGTACTTC
NA,TRBV5-1,NA,TRBJ2-7,CASSSDANSYEQYF,TGCGCCAGCAGTTCCGACGCTAACTCCTACGAGCAGTACTTC
many,TRBV4-1,TRBD2,TRBJ2-1,CASSQDGAGGGNEQFF,TGCGCCAGCAGCCAAGACGGGGCGGGAGGTGGAAATGAGCAGTTCTTC
NA,TRBV27,NA,TRBJ2-1,CASSLRGTRGYNEQFF,TGTGCAAGCAGCCTCAGAGGGACAAGGGGGTACAATGAGCAGTTCTTC
NA,TRBV4-3,TRBD2,TRBJ2-5,CASSRGTGGGETQYF,TGCGCCAGCAGCCGGGGGACTGGCGGGGGTGAGACCCAGTACTTC
once,TRBV6-2/TRBV6-3,TRBD1,TRBJ2-7,CASSWDSGYEQYF,TGTGCCAGCAGTTGGGACAGTGGGTACGAGCAGTACTTC
NA,TRBV20-1,TRBD2,TRBJ2-1,CSARAALAGENEQFF,TGCAGTGCTAGAGCTGCCCTAGCGGGAGAAAATGAGCAGTTCTTC
NA,TRBV5-5,NA,TRBJ2-2,CASSPRASGELFF,TGTGCCAGCAGCCCCAGGGCATCCGGGGAGCTGTTTTTT
many,TRBV24-1,TRBD1,TRBJ2-1,CATSTGQGASGQFF,TGTGCCACCAGCACGGGACAGGGGGCCTCTGGGCAGTTCTTC
many,TRBV5-5,NA,TRBJ1-1,CASSLWLGEAFF,TGTGCCAGCAGCTTGTGGCTGGGTGAAGCTTTCTTT
few,TRBV5-4,NA,TRBJ2-3,CASSSLGTSTDTQYF,TGTGCCAGCAGCTCCTTGGGGACTAGCACAGATACGCAGTATTTT
NA,TRBV24-1,NA,TRBJ2-2,CATGTGTTTGELFFFF,NA
many,TRBV7-9,TRBD2,TRBJ2-1,CASSLVGPLAGGYNEQFF,TGTGCCAGCAGCTTAGTAGGCCCTCTAGCGGGAGGCTACAATGAGCAGTTCTTC
few,TRBV30,NA,TRBJ1-1,CAWSVTRNTEAFF,TGTGCCTGGAGTGTGACAAGGAACACTGAAGCTTTCTTT
many,TRBV28,NA,TRBJ1-2,CASSPPGRSYYGYTF,TGTGCCAGCAGTCCTCCCGGGCGTTCTTACTATGGCTACACCTTC
many,TRBV9,TRBD1,TRBJ1-2,CASSPGQGLANYGYTF,TGTGCCAGCAGCCCCGGACAGGGGCTAGCTAACTATGGCTACACCTTC
NA,TRBV7-2,NA,TRBJ2-2,CTSSFRGGGMAGELFF,TGTACCAGCAGCTTCCGGGGTGGCGGGATGGCCGGGGAACTGTTTTTT
NA,TRBV20-1,TRBD1,TRBJ2-4,CSASGQGDIQYF,TGCAGTGCTAGTGGACAGGGTGACATTCAGTACTTC
many,TRBV20-1,TRBD1,TRBJ1-5,CSAVGTAGVGNQPQHF,TGCAGTGCCGTGGGGACAGCCGGGGTTGGCAATCAGCCCCAGCATTTT
many,TRBV20-1,TRBD2,TRBJ2-1,CSAGLAGQQFF,TGCAGTGCTGGTTTAGCGGGGCAGCAGTTCTTC
few,TRBV12-3/TRBV12-4,NA,TRBJ2-3,CASSPRGQSTDTQYF,TGTGCCAGCAGCCCTCGAGGGCAAAGCACAGATACGCAGTATTTT
NA,TRBV18,NA,TRBJ1-3,CASSPLDRAGNTIYF,TGTGCCAGCTCACCGCTGGACAGAGCTGGAAACACCATATATTTT
many,TRBV2,TRBD2,TRBJ2-3,CAREAGGLTDTQYF,TGTGCCAGAGAAGCGGGGGGCCTCACAGATACGCAGTATTTT
many,TRBV14,NA,TRBJ2-1,CASSQGGRTRAYNEQFF,TGTGCCAGCAGCCAAGGAGGCAGGACCCGCGCTTACAATGAGCAGTTCTTC
NA,TRBV20-1,NA,TRBJ2-5,CSARGQGGSGETQYF,TGCAGTGCTAGAGGGCAGGGAGGAAGTGGGGAGACCCAGTACTTC
many,TRBV30,NA,TRBJ2-1,CAWEGYSEQFF,TGTGCCTGGGAAGGCTATTCTGAGCAGTTCTTC
many,TRBV30,NA,TRBJ1-1,CAWSVSRATAFF,TGTGCCTGGAGTGTATCCAGGGCGACAGCTTTCTTT
many,TRBV7-8,NA,TRBJ2-6,CASSLAGTGANVLTF,TGTGCCAGCAGCTTAGCAGGGACTGGGGCCAACGTCCTGACTTTC
many,TRBV2,NA,TRBJ2-2,CASSESDPRAGELFF,TGTGCCAGCAGTGAATCGGACCCGAGGGCCGGGGAGCTGTTTTTT
NA,TRBV10-3,TRBD2,TRBJ2-3,CAITRAGGPDTQYF,TGTGCCATCACCAGAGCGGGGGGGCCAGATACGCAGTATTTT
NA,TRBV6-6,TRBD2,TRBJ2-2,CASSYNLGVAGVRAGELFF,TGTGCCAGCAGTTACAACCTCGGAGTAGCGGGAGTTCGGGCCGGGGAGCTGTTTTTT
many,TRBV14,NA,TRBJ2-3,CASSQRGPRTDTQYF,TGTGCCAGCAGCCAACGGGGGCCGCGAACAGATACGCAGTATTTT
NA,TRBV6-2/TRBV6-3,NA,TRBJ1-5,CASSEAGVWQPQHF,TGTGCCAGCAGTGAAGCTGGGGTTTGGCAGCCCCAGCATTTT